The rows below give T cell receptor beta chains drawn from one sample of a study of cytotoxic CD8 clonotypes in ibrutinib-treated CLL. The method was immunoSEQ multiplex PCR; TCRdb's version includes in-frame clones alone and lacks a portion of them. Of some 140,000 clones listed, 75% to 95% are singletons. Sequencing used PBMCs, obtained after 12 months of ibrutinib treatment. The receptors shown here come from a human donor with chronic lymphocytic leukemia. Both conserved end residues are part of each CDR3. Clone size is given for some rows only: seen once, a few or many times, or a class if the clone is expanded.

v_call clone_size cdr3_aa
TRBV21-1 NA CASSTRGRAIEQYF
TRBV11-1 NA CASSPNGGRKSGELFF
TRBV11-2 NA CASSLDGASGYNEQFF
TRBV19 once CASSIDFGYNEQFF
TRBV7-8 NA CASSLGTAQETQYF
TRBV18 NA CASSPLVWRNRGGSYSNQPQHF
TRBV27 NA CASRLPGQGVYEQYF
TRBV19 NA CASSILLRGDNQPQHF
TRBV15 once CATGQSTYEQYF
TRBV6-5 NA CASSLGGIFTEAFF
TRBV19 few CASSNRGLGLAGNTGELFF
TRBV19 NA CASSPGATYEQYF
TRBV7-2 NA CASSLTLPSYEQYF
TRBV27 NA CASTHDTGELFF
TRBV13 NA CASSTRTGSGEKLFF
TRBV18 NA CASSPGLNTEAFF
TRBV2 NA CASIPYGRAIDEQFF
TRBV7-9 NA CASSSSSGTTGELFF
TRBV9 NA CASSPGTSTGEQYF
TRBV27 NA CASVKQGAPTGELFF
TRBV7-2 NA CASSSSRDSPLEQYF
TRBV6-5 NA CASKGLLANEQFF
TRBV29-1 NA CSVDDFYTDTQYF
TRBV7-9 NA CASKRTPPGQESYEQYF
TRBV28 NA CASSLVTVTDQPQHF
TRBV28 NA CASSSIRAGNQPQHF
TRBV21-1 NA CASGRENTDTQYF
TRBV30 NA CAWSPRPNQPQHF
TRBV19 NA CASSTGQEYEQYF
TRBV28 NA CASSSLSGSSTDTQYF
TRBV30 NA CAWSVWGLAGNTIYF
TRBV19 NA CASSPNGGLIPLGTYEQYF
TRBV28 NA CASRPRTPGTEAFF
TRBV15 NA CATSREGTGGAGEQYF
TRBV28 NA CASSTSPRDQPQHF
TRBV6-4 NA CASSDSGDTDTQYF
TRBV2 NA CASSEASLGRGRYEQYF
TRBV21-1 NA CASSLQQGNYYEQYF